This T cell receptor (beta chain) came from a study of blood T cell repertoires in COVID-19 (dated by TCRdb to the early 2020s). With respect to the entire study: Collaborator samples came from the United States, Italy and Spain and covered acute and convalescent phases of COVID-19. The material from the prospective study consisted of cDNA or gDNA derived from T cells, B-cell-depleted T cells, or PBMCs. The dataset comprised deeply sampled blood TCRbeta repertoires from subjects exposed to, actively infected with, or recovered from COVID-19. The repertoires were released in a freely available public database meant as a resource for research on the immune response to SARS-CoV-2. The samples were drawn from two sources: the first 160 participants of the ongoing ImmuneRACE study, and fewer than 1,500 subjects contributed by 6 global collaborators. Nearly every sample came with metadata listing a de-identified subject ID, COVID-19 status, age in years and sex. HLA class I and class II types, where available, came from metadata supplied by the sample provider rather than from assay-based typing.

Collaborating institutions collected whole blood in K2EDTA tubes following their own protocols. For TCRbeta analysis, collaborators shipped samples as frozen whole blood, isolated PBMCs, or DNA extracted from either of those sample types. As regards this clone: The antigen it binds to is not known. Base quality data are lacking; no much larger clone is found one base away.

TCRbeta CDR3 regions were amplified from genomic DNA by means of the immunoSEQ Assay, a bias-controlled multiplex PCR. On the authors' methods: The number of nucleated cells in each sample was estimated from the amplification of reference gene primers within the assay. To quantify the absolute abundance of each unique TCRbeta CDR3 rearrangement, sequence reads were collapsed and filtered. For each sample, productive Simpson clonality was calculated as the square root of Simpson's diversity index over productive rearrangements. TCRdb re-hosts the immuneACCESS table, in-frame sequences only. Its copies lack some clones; in the studies checked, an unresolved V gene accounts for under half of them, and the cause for the rest is not known. The DNA gave D and trimming, while V, J and clone size come from that table. The sample has tens of thousands of clones on record, roughly 89% of them singletons. 27% of the sample goes to the ten largest clones.

General conclusions and limits of the study: How much clinical and demographic metadata was included differed by source and by participant, and the metadata was provided uncurated.

The CDR3 covers 15 residues, taking in both the cysteine and the phenylalanine. Left in the record is the CDR3 DNA by itself, 45 bases read in frame from the first base. CDR1 and CDR2 were assigned from the germline V gene as SQVTM and ANQGSEA. After removal of 3 bases from V and 3 bases from J, the junction retains 7 bases not matched to a gene. This receptor chain uses TRBV29-1 and TRBJ1-4, with 7 junctional bases fitting TRBD1. This TCR derives from a man aged 50 to 60 with active or convalescent COVID-19. The sequenced sample was peripheral blood. The bases read TGCAGCGTTGAGGAAGGACAGGTGGCTAATGAAAAACTGTTTTTT. Translated, this is CSVEEGQVANEKLFF.